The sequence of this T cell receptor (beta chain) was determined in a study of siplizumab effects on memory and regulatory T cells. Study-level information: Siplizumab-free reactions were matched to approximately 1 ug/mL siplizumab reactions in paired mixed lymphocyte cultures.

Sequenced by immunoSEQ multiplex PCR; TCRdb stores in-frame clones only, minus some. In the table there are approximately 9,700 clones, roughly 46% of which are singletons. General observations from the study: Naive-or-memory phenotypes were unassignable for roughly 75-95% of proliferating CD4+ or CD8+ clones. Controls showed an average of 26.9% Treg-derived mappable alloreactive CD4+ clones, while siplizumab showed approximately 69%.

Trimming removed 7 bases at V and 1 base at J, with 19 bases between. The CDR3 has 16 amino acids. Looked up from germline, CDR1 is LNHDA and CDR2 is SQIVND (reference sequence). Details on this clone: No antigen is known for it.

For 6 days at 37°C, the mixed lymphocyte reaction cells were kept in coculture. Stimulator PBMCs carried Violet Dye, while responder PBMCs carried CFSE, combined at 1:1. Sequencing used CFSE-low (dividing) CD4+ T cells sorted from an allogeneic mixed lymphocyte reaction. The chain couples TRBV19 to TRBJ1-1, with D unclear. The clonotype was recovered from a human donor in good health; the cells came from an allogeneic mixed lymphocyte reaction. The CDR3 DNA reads TGTGCCAGTACCCCAGGTCGGTCGGGAGGGAACACTGAAGCTTTCTTT. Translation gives CASTPGRSGGNTEAFF.